This TCR beta chain stems from a study of PD-L1 blockade in urothelial cancer. Sequenced by immunoSEQ multiplex PCR; TCRdb stores in-frame clones only, minus some. The profile shows about 81,000 clones, around four fifths of them singletons. V lost 4 bases, J lost 4 bases, and 11 bases stayed unmatched. Germline CDR1 and CDR2: SGHDN and FVKESK. The CDR3 consists of 16 residues. Indicated time point: pretreatment peripheral blood. The chain couples TRBV14 to TRBJ2-3, with 7 positions matching TRBD1. Source: PBMCs, taken around atezolizumab (anti-PD-L1) treatment. This receptor was obtained from a man aged 40-50 years with urothelial cancer. For the CDR3, the DNA is TGTGCCAGCAGCCCCCTGACAGGGTTGAGCGCAGATACGCAGTATTTT. This sequence encodes CASSPLTGLSADTQYF. The full variable domain, its missing parts supplied by reference TRBV14 and TRBJ2-3, is EAGVTQFPSHSVIEKGQTVTLRCDPISGHDNLYWYRRVMGKEIKFLLHFVKESKQDESGMPNNRFLAERTGGTYSTLKVQPAELEDSGVYFCASSPLTGLSADTQYFGPGTRLTVL.